There are a few counts of the clone carrying this T cell receptor (beta chain). The antigen is undetermined. From germline, CDR1 is LNHNV and CDR2 YYDKDF (reference sequence). V shed 2 bases and J shed 2 bases, with 7 bases lying between them. The CDR3 covers 15 residues. These data come from a study of beta chain features in type 1 diabetes. Study-wide results and limits: In the patient group, naive, central memory and Treg TCRB repertoires seemed more alike than in the healthy donor group.

cDNA synthesis used the whole RNA isolate, giving expressed TCRB sequences. Each sample of naive, central memory or regulatory T cells had, on average, about 3.6 million reads. Assay: immunoSEQ multiplex PCR; the TCRdb copy retains only in-frame clones and omits some. This table has 350,000 or so clones, roughly 21% appearing once. Stem cell-like memory, regulatory, central memory and naive CD4+ cells were sorted via CD45RO/CCR7/CD25/CD127/CD95/CD27. Purity (above 95%) was reached by all sorted populations. The chain combines TRBV15 with TRBJ2-6; D gene uncertain. Sequencing used naive CD4+ T cells from blood. The receptor was derived from a woman younger than 35 in good health. The CDR3 spells CATSRLYAGANVLTF. The CDR3 DNA reads as TGTGCCACCAGCAGACTCTATGCTGGGGCCAACGTCCTGACTTTC.